The next 9 T cell receptor beta chains were all read from a single sample in a study of long-term antiretroviral therapy in people with HIV. Runs used v3.0 of the immunoSEQ assay and were done at survey level. Some clones are missing from TCRdb's copy, which holds only in-frame ones; the method was immunoSEQ multiplex PCR. There are more than 25,000 clones in the sample; about 88% occur only once, and roughly 1% lies in the top ten. Sequenced material: unsorted PBMCs, taken 2 years after starting antiretroviral therapy. These receptor sequences come from a man aged 50-60 years with HIV.

This sequence joins TRBV5-5 and TRBJ2-3; D not certain. The CDR3 has 11 residues. V lost 0 bases to trimming and J lost 6 bases, with 2 bases between them. Germline CDR1 is SGHKS and CDR2 is YYEKEE (reference sequence). CDR3 nucleotides: TGTGCCAGCAGCTTGGTGGATACGCAGTATTTT. Its translation: CASSLVDTQYF.

The V gene is TRBV30, the J gene TRBJ2-3, with no clear D. V shed 5 bases and J shed 5 bases, with 2 bases lying between them. The CDR3 has 9 amino acids. CDR1 is GTSNPN and CDR2 is SVGIG in the germline V gene (reference sequence). The CDR3 DNA follows: TGTGCCTGGGGAGATACGCAGTATTTT. Translation: CAWGDTQYF.

V and J are TRBV19 and TRBJ1-1; the D gene is possibly TRBD1 (6 bases). This CDR3 is 14 amino acids long. Trimming removed 5 bases from V and 5 bases from J, with 15 bases in between. In germline, CDR1 is LNHDA, CDR2 SQIVND (reference sequence). The CDR3 region is CASSFRGGRTEAFF. DNA for the CDR3: TGTGCCAGTAGTTTCAGGGGAGGAAGAACTGAAGCTTTCTTT.

V and J are TRBV7-9 and TRBJ2-1, with D perhaps matching TRBD2 (6 bases). This CDR3 spans 16 amino acids. V was clipped by 3 bases and J by 7 bases, with 19 bases between them. Germline V gene sequence: CDR1 SEHNR, CDR2 FQNEAQ (reference sequence). The CDR3 bases are TGTGCCAGCAGCTTCCCCGGAACCTTTAGCGGAAATGAGCAGTTCTTC. Translated, it gives CASSFPGTFSGNEQFF.

CDR3 sequence: CASRPTSGRASYEQYF. CDR3 DNA: TGTGCCAGCAGGCCGACTAGCGGGAGGGCCTCCTACGAGCAGTACTTC. The genes are TRBV27 and TRBJ2-7; 14 nucleotides match TRBD2. CDR1 is MNHEY and CDR2 is SMNVEV in the germline V gene (reference sequence). The CDR3 has 16 amino acids. Trimming at V came to 6 bases and at J to 0 bases, leaving 4 bases not matched to a gene.

Written as DNA, the CDR3 is TGCGCCAGCAGTCCTTGGGACAGATATTACGAGCAGTACTTC. It is translated as CASSPWDRYYEQYF. The chain carries TRBV23-1 and TRBJ2-7; 7 nucleotides line up with TRBD1. TRBV23-1 is reported as an ORF; its role is uncertain. The trim removed 4 bases at V and 4 bases at J, leaving 7 bases unmatched. CDR3 size: 14 residues.

V gene TRBV21-1 combines with J gene TRBJ2-5. TRBV21-1 is a documented pseudogene. The CDR3 contains 18 residues. For the CDR3, the DNA is TGTGCCAGCAGCAAAGGTTGCCGACCCTTAAGGTTTGGAGAGACCCAGTACTTC. This translates into CASSKGCRPLRFGETQYF.

The rearrangement joins TRBV2 to TRBJ1-5; D is undetermined. The ends were cut back, 6 bases at V and 3 bases at J, with 12 bases in the middle. Germline values: CDR1 SNHLY, CDR2 FYNNEI. The CDR3 spans 14 residues. The CDR3 loop reads CASRSKGDNQPQHF. Written as DNA, the CDR3 is TGTGCCAGCAGGTCCAAGGGCGACAATCAGCCCCAGCATTTT.

This chain connects TRBV6-1 to TRBJ1-2, with 7 bases aligning to TRBD1. The germline V gene encodes CDR1 MNHNS and CDR2 SASEGT. The V and J ends lost 4 bases and 8 bases, in that order; junction bases with no gene match: 10. This CDR3 is built from 14 residues. CDR3 coding DNA: TGTGCCAGCAGTGCAGGGGGACCGCTTAAAGGCTACACCTTC. This encodes CASSAGGPLKGYTF.